One sample yielded the 15 T cell receptor beta chains listed below, sequenced in a study of cytomegalovirus exposure and HLA in healthy donors. PCR was performed using 60 Vbeta and 13 Jbeta primers. Libraries were prepared by immunoSEQ multiplex PCR; TCRdb keeps only in-frame clonotypes and omits some of them. The data show fewer than 200,000 clones, around 86% seen once. The sequencing sample was made of PBMCs. These TCRs come from a human donor in good health.

This clone was picked up one time. V is TRBV6-6 and J is TRBJ1-4; D gene uncertain. V shed 6 bases and J shed 0 bases, with 8 bases lying between them. Germline V CDR1 and CDR2: MNHNY, SVGAGI (reference sequence). This CDR3 spans 14 amino acids. CDR3 in DNA: TGTGCCAGCAGAGCCGAAGCAACTAATGAAAAACTGTTTTTT. This sequence encodes CASRAEATNEKLFF.

The rearrangement uses TRBV11-2 and TRBJ2-1, with TRBD2 matching 7 bases. Germline CDR1 is SGHAT and CDR2 is FQNNGV. Trimming cost V 7 bases and J 6 bases; bases outside gene matches: 12. CDR3 size: 15 residues. In DNA form, the CDR3 reads TGTGCCAGCACCCCGGGACTATTTAGGGGCAATGAGCAGTTCTTC. Translation gives CASTPGLFRGNEQFF.

The chain links TRBV7-9 to TRBJ2-4; TRBD2 is a possible D gene (5 bases). CDR1 is SEHNR and CDR2 is FQNEAQ in the germline V gene (reference sequence). The germline V and J ends were trimmed by 5 bases and 2 bases, with 19 bases remaining between them. The CDR3 contains 17 residues. The CDR3 loop reads CASSPLSWGVSKNIQYF. The CDR3 DNA reads as TGTGCCAGCAGCCCCCTGTCTTGGGGAGTTTCCAAAAACATTCAGTACTTC.

This clone was counted only a few times. The chain recombines TRBV4-3 with TRBJ2-7; no reliable D call. V lost 0 bases, J lost 2 bases, and 11 bases lay in between. Looked up from germline, CDR1 is LGHNA and CDR2 is YSLEER. There are 15 residues in the CDR3. This chain's CDR3 is CASSQDPTRTYEQYF. Written as DNA, the CDR3 is TGCGCCAGCAGCCAAGATCCCACCAGGACCTACGAGCAGTACTTC.

This chain uses TRBV5-8 with TRBJ2-7, with 8 bases aligning to TRBD1. Germline assignment: CDR1 SGHTS and CDR2 YDEGEE. V was clipped by 3 bases and J by 5 bases; unmatched bases: 10. The CDR3 consists of 15 residues. CDR3 bases: TGTGCCAGCAGCTCCTGGACAGGGTACTTCCACGAGCAGTACTTC. Translation: CASSSWTGYFHEQYF. The entire variable domain, with the rest obtained from reference TRBV5-8 and TRBJ2-7, is as follows: EAGVTQSPTHLIKTRGQQATLRCSPISGHTSVYWYQQALGLGLQFLLWYDEGEERNRGNFPPRFSGRQFPNYSSELNVNALELEDSALYLCASSSWTGYFHEQYFGPGTRLTVT.

Concerning this clone itself: The same CDR3 also results from other DNA sequences found in this sample. CDR3 sequence: CASSLGGQDQPQHF. CDR3 nucleotides: TGTGCCAGCAGCTTAGGGGGGCAGGATCAGCCCCAGCATTTT. The V call is TRBV7-9, the J call TRBJ1-5; D perhaps matches TRBD1 (6 bases). Germline V lookup: CDR1 SEHNR, CDR2 FQNEAQ (reference sequence). This CDR3 region has 14 residues. V was trimmed by 1 base and J by 5 bases, leaving 9 bases between them.

In DNA, the CDR3 is TGCGCCAGCAGCGGGGGCGCCACGAACACCGGGGAGCTGTTTTTT. It encodes CASSGGATNTGELFF. The chain joins TRBV5-1 to TRBJ2-2; weak D call: TRBD1 (6 bases). Germline loops: CDR1 SGHRS, CDR2 YFSETQ. V lost 4 bases to trimming and J lost 0 bases, with 10 bases between them. The CDR3 is 15 residues long. Based on the CDR3 plus reference TRBV5-1 and TRBJ2-2, the full variable domain is KAGVTQTPRYLIKTRGQQVTLSCSPISGHRSVSWYQQTPGQGLQFLFEYFSETQRNKGNFPGRFSGRQFSNSRSEMNVSTLELGDSALYLCASSGGATNTGELFFGEGSRLTVL.

The CDR3 sequence is CASSYSNNVGGYTF. CDR3 bases: TGTGCCAGCAGTTACTCGAATAACGTCGGGGGCTACACCTTC. The rearrangement links TRBV6-6 to TRBJ1-2; no clear D gene. Trimming left V 0 bases short and J 8 bases short, with 13 bases between. Germline-derived CDR1 and CDR2 are MNHNY and SVGAGI (reference sequence). CDR3 length equals 14 residues.

The chain uses TRBV4-1 and TRBJ2-3, with D maybe TRBD1 (5 bases). With 0 bases removed from V and 0 bases from J, the gap between germline ends came to 10 bases. Germline V gives CDR1 MGHRA, CDR2 YSYEKL. This CDR3 is built from 16 residues. The DNA for the CDR3 is TGCGCCAGCAGCCAAGACGGACACTTAAGCACAGATACGCAGTATTTT. It codes for CASSQDGHLSTDTQYF.

J is TRBJ1-5 and V is TRBV4-3, with 8 bases that match TRBD1. Germline CDR1 and CDR2: LGHNA and YSLEER. The CDR3 covers 17 residues. The junction had 6 bases not matched to a gene; V was cut back by 2 bases and J by 0 bases. The CDR3 nucleotides are TGCGCCAGCAGCCAACAATTGGGACAGGCTAGCAATCAGCCCCAGCATTTT. It specifies CASSQQLGQASNQPQHF.

This clone appeared once. This chain links TRBV27 with TRBJ2-3; 11 nucleotides agree with TRBD2. J was trimmed by 4 bases and V by 6 bases; bases with no gene match: 12. The V gene's germline CDR1 is MNHEY and CDR2 SMNVEV (reference sequence). The CDR3 covers 17 residues. In DNA form, the CDR3 reads TGTGCCAGCAGCCCGATCCATAGCGGGGGGGTTTCAGATACGCAGTATTTT. This gives the protein CASSPIHSGGVSDTQYF.

The CDR3 DNA follows: TGTGCCAGCAGTCCAGCCGGGACAGGGTTTACTTCACCCCTCCACTTT. Protein sequence: CASSPAGTGFTSPLHF. The chain carries TRBV27 and TRBJ1-6; 9 bases are a match to TRBD1. V dropped 5 bases and J dropped 9; count of bases not matched to a gene: 11. CDR3 length equals 16 residues. Germline CDR1 and CDR2: MNHEY and SMNVEV (reference sequence).

This sequence joins TRBV2 and TRBJ2-7; 7 bases are shared with TRBD1. The CDR3 is made up of 14 amino acids. V trimming: 2 bases; J trimming: 6 bases; junction bases outside the gene matches: 7. CDR1 SNHLY and CDR2 FYNNEI come from the germline V gene. CDR3 in DNA: TGTGCCAGCAGTGAAATATGGGACAGAGGCGAGCAGTACTTC. It yields the protein CASSEIWDRGEQYF.

The chain has TRBV7-6 and TRBJ2-5; possible D gene TRBD2, 6 bases. V dropped 3 bases and J dropped 4 bases, with 15 bases sitting between them. The CDR3 is 15 amino acids. The germline CDR1 and CDR2 sequences are SGHVS and FNYEAQ. The CDR3 reads CASSLSLASGETQYF. The CDR3 nucleotides are TGTGCCAGCAGCTTGTCACTAGCCTCCGGAGAGACCCAGTACTTC.

V usage is TRBV7-2 and J usage is TRBJ1-2; 8 nucleotides match TRBD1. The junction had 6 bases not matched to a gene; V was cut back by 5 bases and J by 4 bases. This CDR3 contains 14 residues. Germline V CDR1 and CDR2: SGHTA, FQGNSA. CDR3 nucleotide sequence: TGTGCCAGCAGCGTGGATGGACAGGGCTATGGCTACACCTTC. Its protein product is CASSVDGQGYGYTF. Full variable domain (missing parts from reference TRBV7-2 and TRBJ1-2): GAGVSQSPSNKVTEKGKDVELRCDPISGHTALYWYRQSLGQGLEFLIYFQGNSAPDKSGLPSDRFSAERTGGSVSTLTIQRTQQEDSAVYLCASSVDGQGYGYTFGSGTRLTVV.